Listed below are T cell receptor beta chains from one sample, sequenced in a study of identical twins. A single record per CDR3 protein comes from TCRdb applying MiXCR to the 5' RACE reads. The table includes under 900,000 distinct CDR3 sequences, 12% detected once. This same sample was also part of a study on yellow fever vaccine responses in identical twins.

Input material: PBMCs. The receptor set was obtained from a woman between 18 and 30 years old in good health. CDR3s include the opening cysteine and the closing phenylalanine or tryptophan. Each record gives: J gene, clone size, D gene, V gene, CDR3 DNA, CDR3 protein. D genes are given only for firm matches. Expanded clones are given a class, and other clones once, few, many or no size at all.

J gene: TRBJ2-5; clone size: -; D gene: TRBD2; V gene: TRBV4-1; CDR3 DNA: TGCGCCAGCAGCCAAACTAGCGGGGGGGCCCAAGAGACCCAGTACTTC; CDR3 protein: CASSQTSGGAQETQYF
J gene: TRBJ1-3; clone size: many; D gene: -; V gene: TRBV12-3/TRBV12-4; CDR3 DNA: TGTGCCAGCAGGGCTCCTCTAGCGGCCGGCTCTGGAAACACCATATATTTT; CDR3 protein: CASRAPLAAGSGNTIYF
J gene: TRBJ2-1; clone size: few; D gene: TRBD2; V gene: TRBV6-1; CDR3 DNA: TGTGCCAGCAGCTCCGTTGGTAGCGGGGGCGATGAGCAGTTCTTC; CDR3 protein: CASSSVGSGGDEQFF
J gene: TRBJ2-3; clone size: -; D gene: TRBD2; V gene: TRBV20-1; CDR3 DNA: TGCAGTGCTACCCGACTAGCGGGAGTACCAGATACGCAGTATTTT; CDR3 protein: CSATRLAGVPDTQYF
J gene: TRBJ2-2; clone size: many; D gene: TRBD2; V gene: TRBV7-6; CDR3 DNA: TGTGCCAGCAGCTTAGTTATTAGCGGGAGACGATCCGGGGAGCTGTTTTTT; CDR3 protein: CASSLVISGRRSGELFF
J gene: TRBJ2-1; clone size: many; D gene: TRBD2; V gene: TRBV9; CDR3 DNA: TGTGCCAGCAGTAAAATCGGGACTAGCGGGAGGATCAATGAGCAGTTCTTC; CDR3 protein: CASSKIGTSGRINEQFF
J gene: TRBJ1-1; clone size: -; D gene: TRBD1; V gene: TRBV7-2; CDR3 DNA: TGTGCCAGCAGCTTAGAGCAGGGGGTGGGAACTGAAGCTTTCTTT; CDR3 protein: CASSLEQGVGTEAFF
J gene: TRBJ2-1; clone size: many; D gene: TRBD2; V gene: TRBV3-1; CDR3 DNA: TGTGCCAGCAGCCAAGGGACTAGCTCCAACACTGAGCAGTTCTTC; CDR3 protein: CASSQGTSSNTEQFF
J gene: TRBJ1-1; clone size: few; D gene: -; V gene: TRBV4-1; CDR3 DNA: TGCGCCAGCAGCCAAGCCCCAGGCGGGTCTGAAGCTTTCTTT; CDR3 protein: CASSQAPGGSEAFF
J gene: TRBJ2-3; clone size: few; D gene: TRBD2; V gene: TRBV20-1; CDR3 DNA: TGCAGTGCTACTTCTTTTGACGGCGGGGGGGCGGATACGCAGTATTTT; CDR3 protein: CSATSFDGGGADTQYF
J gene: TRBJ1-2; clone size: -; D gene: TRBD1; V gene: TRBV5-5; CDR3 DNA: TGTGCCAGCAGCTTGGAGGGGGCGAAGTATGGCTACACCTTC; CDR3 protein: CASSLEGAKYGYTF
J gene: TRBJ2-7; clone size: -; D gene: TRBD1; V gene: TRBV5-1; CDR3 DNA: TGCGCCAGCAGCCCGGGACAGGGGGTTAGCGCGATACCCTACGAGCAGTACTTC; CDR3 protein: CASSPGQGVSAIPYEQYF
J gene: TRBJ2-7; clone size: many; D gene: -; V gene: TRBV5-1; CDR3 DNA: TGCGCCAGCAGCAGACAAGGGGGAGGGGAGCAGTACTTC; CDR3 protein: CASSRQGGGEQYF
J gene: TRBJ2-5; clone size: -; D gene: TRBD1; V gene: TRBV5-1; CDR3 DNA: TGCGCCAGCAGTACCGGACAGGACCGGTACCAAGAGACCCAGTACTTC; CDR3 protein: CASSTGQDRYQETQYF
J gene: TRBJ2-1; clone size: -; D gene: TRBD2; V gene: TRBV7-6; CDR3 DNA: TGTGCCAGCAGCCGGCAGCTTACTAGCGGGGGGAGTGATGAGCAGTTCTTC; CDR3 protein: CASSRQLTSGGSDEQFF
J gene: TRBJ2-7; clone size: -; D gene: -; V gene: TRBV15; CDR3 DNA: TGTGCCACCAGCAGATCCGACAGGGCGGGGGAGTACGAGCAGTACTTC; CDR3 protein: CATSRSDRAGEYEQYF
J gene: TRBJ2-5; clone size: -; D gene: TRBD2; V gene: TRBV4-2; CDR3 DNA: TGTGCCAGCAGCCCCGCCCGAGGGGCGGGGGCAGCGGGGGGAGAGACCCAGTACTTC; CDR3 protein: CASSPARGAGAAGGETQYF
J gene: TRBJ2-3; clone size: few; D gene: -; V gene: TRBV7-9; CDR3 DNA: TGTGCCAGCAGCCCACAACCGGCCCGGGGGTTAGATACGCAGTATTTT; CDR3 protein: CASSPQPARGLDTQYF
J gene: TRBJ2-2; clone size: -; D gene: -; V gene: TRBV6-4; CDR3 DNA: TGTGCCAGCAGTGATCGGGCTTCGAACACCGGGGAGCTGTTTTTT; CDR3 protein: CASSDRASNTGELFF
J gene: TRBJ2-3; clone size: -; D gene: -; V gene: TRBV12-3/TRBV12-4; CDR3 DNA: TGTGCCAGCAGTCTCGACAGCCTCACAGATACGCAGTATTTT; CDR3 protein: CASSLDSLTDTQYF
J gene: TRBJ2-7; clone size: few; D gene: TRBD1; V gene: TRBV28; CDR3 DNA: TGTGCCAGCAGACGACCGGGACAGGGATACGAGCAGTACTTC; CDR3 protein: CASRRPGQGYEQYF
J gene: TRBJ2-7; clone size: -; D gene: -; V gene: TRBV2; CDR3 DNA: TGTGCCAGCACTCCCTGGGGCAGTGGGGACTCGTTCGTCTACGAGCAGTACTTC; CDR3 protein: CASTPWGSGDSFVYEQYF
J gene: TRBJ2-7; clone size: few; D gene: -; V gene: TRBV20-1; CDR3 DNA: TGCAGTGCTACCTCTGTAGGGACTGTCGAGCAGTACTTC; CDR3 protein: CSATSVGTVEQYF
J gene: TRBJ2-4; clone size: -; D gene: TRBD1; V gene: TRBV20-1; CDR3 DNA: TGCAGTGCCCCACAGGGGGCGGGAGCCAAAAACATTCAGTACTTC; CDR3 protein: CSAPQGAGAKNIQYF
J gene: TRBJ2-3; clone size: few; D gene: TRBD1; V gene: TRBV12-3/TRBV12-4; CDR3 DNA: TGTGCCAGCGGTTCCAGGGGGCGTGATACGCAGTATTTT; CDR3 protein: CASGSRGRDTQYF
J gene: TRBJ2-1; clone size: many; D gene: TRBD2; V gene: TRBV20-1; CDR3 DNA: TGCAGTGCTAGAGATGTGGGAGGGCCTGGGAATGAGCAGTTCTTC; CDR3 protein: CSARDVGGPGNEQFF
J gene: TRBJ1-2; clone size: -; D gene: -; V gene: TRBV2; CDR3 DNA: TGTGCCAGCAGACCAGCTAACTATGGCTACACCTTC; CDR3 protein: CASRPANYGYTF
J gene: TRBJ1-6; clone size: -; D gene: TRBD1; V gene: TRBV12-3/TRBV12-4; CDR3 DNA: TGTGCCAGCAAAACGACCGGGACAGGGGGTAATTCACCCCTCCACTTT; CDR3 protein: CASKTTGTGGNSPLHF
J gene: TRBJ2-4; clone size: few; D gene: -; V gene: TRBV5-6; CDR3 DNA: TGTGCCAGCAGCTTGGAGAGAAACATTCAGTACTTC; CDR3 protein: CASSLERNIQYF
J gene: TRBJ2-7; clone size: -; D gene: -; V gene: TRBV20-1; CDR3 DNA: TGCAGTGCTAGACCTAAATCGAGTTACGAGCAGTACTTC; CDR3 protein: CSARPKSSYEQYF
J gene: TRBJ2-1; clone size: few; D gene: TRBD2; V gene: TRBV20-1; CDR3 DNA: TGCAGTGCTAGAGCTCCGGGACTAGATGCCTACAATGAGCAGTTCTTC; CDR3 protein: CSARAPGLDAYNEQFF
J gene: TRBJ2-3; clone size: few; D gene: -; V gene: TRBV6-1; CDR3 DNA: TGTGCCAGCAGTCTGGACATCGCTAGCACAGATACGCAGTATTTT; CDR3 protein: CASSLDIASTDTQYF
J gene: TRBJ2-2; clone size: few; D gene: TRBD2; V gene: TRBV7-9; CDR3 DNA: TGTGCCAGCAGCTCCGTCCCAAGCGGGGACACCGGGGAGCTGTTTTTT; CDR3 protein: CASSSVPSGDTGELFF